A single sample gave rise to the 30 T cell receptor beta chains below, sequenced in a study of CD8 T cells in Susac syndrome. Reverse transcription used about 0.45 to 1 ug RNA and random hexamers. TCRdb analysed the immunoSEQ multiplex PCR reads with MiXCR anew, one entry per CDR3 protein. The sample includes 200,000 to 300,000 distinct CDR3 sequences, 90% to 97% of them seen just once. The specimen sequenced was CD4+ T cells from PBMCs. The origin of the receptors is a human donor with Susac syndrome.

This CDR3 reads CSPVAISGGYTF. The CDR3 DNA is TGCAGTCCTGTCGCCATCTCGGGTGGCTACACCTTC. The chain employs TRBV20-1 and TRBJ1-2, with D hard to call. V was clipped by 8 bases and J by 7 bases, with 17 bases between them. This CDR3 spans 12 amino acids. CDR1 DFQATT and CDR2 SNEGSKA come from the germline V gene (reference sequence).

This chain connects TRBV29-1 to TRBJ2-2; either TRBD1 or TRBD2 may supply D (5 bases each). V was shortened by 3 bases and J by 0 bases, with 11 bases between the two germline ends. CDR3 length equals 15 residues. CDR1 is SQVTM and CDR2 is ANQGSEA in the germline V gene. The CDR3 loop is CSVDAGTTNTGELFF. CDR3 nucleotide sequence: TGCAGCGTTGACGCCGGGACCACGAACACCGGGGAGCTGTTTTTT.

This chain uses TRBV29-1 with TRBJ2-1, with 7 bases identical to TRBD2. The CDR3 runs 13 residues. J gave up 2 bases and V 8 bases, and 6 bases lay outside the gene matches. Germline-derived CDR1 and CDR2 are SQVTM and ANQGSEA. The CDR3 sequence: CSLSREAYNEQFF. DNA for the CDR3: TGCAGCCTCAGCCGGGAGGCCTACAATGAGCAGTTCTTC.

The gene calls are TRBV3-1 and TRBJ2-1; the D is unclear. Germline V gene data show CDR1 as LGHDT and CDR2 as YNNKEL (reference sequence). Trimming took off 4 bases at V and 5 bases at J, with 9 bases between the two ends. This CDR3 comprises 13 residues. The CDR3: CASSRVRNNEQFF. The CDR3, as DNA: TGTGCCAGCAGCCGAGTGAGGAACAATGAGCAGTTCTTC.

This rearrangement joins TRBV29-1 to TRBJ2-3; 7 nucleotides agree with TRBD1. Germline V lookup: CDR1 SQVTM, CDR2 ANQGSEA. The CDR3 extends over 14 amino acids. The ends lost 4 bases at V and 2 bases at J; junction bases unmatched: 6. Here the CDR3 DNA reads TGCAGCGTTGGACCGGGACAGACCACAGATACGCAGTATTTT. Its protein is CSVGPGQTTDTQYF.

The count of this clonotype is one. The chain is built from TRBV13 and TRBJ2-1; D not resolved. CDR1 and CDR2 from the germline V gene are PRHDT and FYEKMQ (reference sequence). The germline V and J ends were trimmed by 1 base and 4 bases, with 17 bases remaining between them. CDR3 length: 17 amino acids. The CDR3 loop reads CASSLEVGPRVYNEQFF. CDR3 nucleotides: TGTGCCAGCAGCTTAGAGGTGGGTCCAAGAGTATACAATGAGCAGTTCTTC.

The chain couples TRBV29-1 to TRBJ2-4; a possible D gene is TRBD1 (6 bases). The CDR3 loop spans 15 amino acids. V was pared by 7 bases and J by 7 bases, with 23 bases between. In germline, CDR1 is SQVTM, CDR2 ANQGSEA. CDR3 in amino acids: CSARRGGARGNIQYF. In nucleotides, the CDR3 is TGCAGCGCCCGACGGGGTGGGGCCAGGGGTAACATTCAGTACTTC.

The chain has TRBV12-3 or TRBV12-4 and TRBJ2-2; D remains unclear. Deletions cut 5 bases from V and 0 bases from J, with 4 bases between. The CDR3 totals 13 residues. In DNA form, the CDR3 reads TGTGCCAGCAGTCCGACGAACACCGGGGAGCTGTTTTTT. Translation: CASSPTNTGELFF.

As DNA, the CDR3 is TGCAGTGCTAGACGACAGGCCAGCGAAAAACTGTTTTTT. Translating gives CSARRQASEKLFF. The rearrangement joins TRBV20-1 to TRBJ1-4; D possibly corresponds to TRBD1 (6 bases). The CDR3 length is 13 residues. Trimming took off 2 bases at V and 8 bases at J, with 12 bases between the two ends. Germline loops: CDR1 DFQATT, CDR2 SNEGSKA (reference sequence).

The chain joins TRBV12-3 or TRBV12-4 to TRBJ1-1; D is uncertain. The V end was cut by 6 bases, the J end by 3 bases, with 14 bases between. The CDR3 loop spans 14 amino acids. CDR3 in DNA: TGTGCCAGCAGCAAGGCCCCGTCGGACACTGAAGCTTTCTTT. Its protein product is CASSKAPSDTEAFF.

This chain links TRBV5-4 with TRBJ2-5; 11 bases fit TRBD2. CDR1 is SGHNT and CDR2 is YYREEE in the germline V gene (reference sequence). There are 17 residues in the CDR3. V lost 5 bases to trimming and J lost 4 bases; unmatched junction nucleotides: 13. CDR3 sequence: CASSSRTSGPSGETQYF. DNA of the CDR3: TGTGCCAGCAGTTCCCGGACTAGCGGGCCCTCGGGAGAGACCCAGTACTTC.

The chain combines TRBV18 with TRBJ2-5; tentatively, D is TRBD1 (6 bases). The germline gives CDR1 KGHSH, CDR2 LQKENI. Trimming took 3 bases from V and 3 from J, leaving 14 bases between them. The CDR3 length is 15 residues. CDR3 sequence: CASSPYTGTKETQYF. The CDR3 region has the DNA TGTGCCAGCTCACCTTACACAGGGACCAAAGAGACCCAGTACTTC.

This clonotype was observed a single time. The chain is built from TRBV29-1 and TRBJ1-1, with D unclear. The V and J ends lost 6 bases and 2 bases respectively, with 10 bases between them. CDR1 and CDR2 (germline): SQVTM, ANQGSEA. This CDR3 contains 12 residues. CDR3 in amino acids: CSVLRTNTEAFF. DNA for the CDR3: TGCAGCGTCCTCAGAACTAACACTGAAGCTTTCTTT.

The chain uses TRBV18 and TRBJ2-5; D is perhaps TRBD2 (6 bases). Trimming stripped 1 base from V and 5 bases from J, with 8 bases between. CDR1 is KGHSH, CDR2 LQKENI, per germline. This CDR3 contains 13 residues. As DNA, the CDR3 is TGTGCCAGCTCACCACAGAGCGGGGAGACCCAGTACTTC. Its translation is CASSPQSGETQYF.

This clonotype was picked up one time. The chain uses TRBV12-5 and TRBJ1-2; 11 positions agree with TRBD1. The J segment lost 7 bases and the V segment lost 6 bases, leaving 4 bases of the junction unmatched. This CDR3 spans 13 amino acids. Germline V gene lookup returns CDR1 LGHNT and CDR2 FRNRAP. The CDR3 region has the DNA TGTGCTAGTGGACTAGGGACAGGGGGTGGCTACACCTTC. As protein: CASGLGTGGGYTF. The complete variable domain, with remaining parts taken from reference TRBV12-5 and TRBJ1-2, reads DARVTQTPRHKVTEMGQEVTMRCQPILGHNTVFWYRQTMMQGLELLAYFRNRAPLDDSGMPKDRFSAEMPDATLATLKIQPSEPRDSAVYFCASGLGTGGGYTFGSGTRLTVV.

The chain uses TRBV7-8 and TRBJ2-7; 8 bases fit TRBD2. CDR1 and CDR2 (germline): SGHVS, FQNEAQ. The length of the CDR3 is 15 residues. V gave up 4 bases and J gave up 3 bases; unmatched junction bases: 8. The CDR3 nucleotides read TGTGCCAGCAGCTGGGGGGGAAGCGGGAGCTACGAGCAGTACTTC. Translating gives CASSWGGSGSYEQYF. Full variable domain (remainder filled in from reference TRBV7-8 and TRBJ2-7): GAGVSQSPRYKVAKRGQDVALRCDPISGHVSLFWYQQALGQGPEFLTYFQNEAQLDKSGLPSDRFFAERPEGSVSTLKIQRTQQEDSAVYLCASSWGGSGSYEQYFGPGTRLTVT.

In nucleotides, the CDR3 is TGCGCCAGCAGTGATCCCATAGCGGGAGGGTTTTTCTTC. It translates to CASSDPIAGGFFF. The gene calls are TRBV10-1 and TRBJ2-1; 11 positions match TRBD2. CDR3 length equals 13 residues. V gave up 3 bases and J gave up 16 bases; unmatched junction bases: 8. Germline-derived CDR1 and CDR2 are WNHNN and SYGVQD (reference sequence).

The chain uses TRBV20-1 and TRBJ2-1; 9 bases line up with TRBD1. With V trimmed by 4 bases and J by 4 bases, 5 bases remained unmatched. CDR1 and CDR2 from the germline V gene are DFQATT and SNEGSKA (reference sequence). This CDR3 is 14 amino acids long. The CDR3 region is CSAIQTGGYNEQFF. The CDR3 DNA is TGCAGTGCTATCCAGACAGGGGGGTACAATGAGCAGTTCTTC.

The CDR3 loop is CASSLRGGGRQPQHF. The CDR3 coding sequence is TGTGCCAGCAGCTTGCGAGGTGGGGGGAGGCAGCCCCAGCATTTT. The J gene is TRBJ1-5, the V gene TRBV5-6; D may be TRBD1 (5 bases). Germline CDR1 and CDR2: SGHDT and YYEEEE. The CDR3 is 15 residues long. The V end lost 1 base, the J end lost 7 bases, and 15 bases lay between the germline ends. Full variable domain (missing parts from reference TRBV5-6 and TRBJ1-5): DAGVTQSPTHLIKTRGQQVTLRCSPKSGHDTVSWYQQALGQGPQFIFQYYEEEERQRGNFPDRFSGHQFPNYSSELNVNALLLGDSALYLCASSLRGGGRQPQHFGDGTRLSIL.

The V gene is TRBV21-1, the J gene TRBJ2-7. TRBV21-1 is a pseudogene segment. The CDR3 length is 11 residues. CDR3 sequence: CASSGSGNRYF. CDR3 DNA: TGTGCCAGCAGCGGGTCGGGGAATCGGTACTTC.

This sequence joins TRBV9 and TRBJ1-2; weak D call: TRBD1 (6 bases). CDR1 is SGDLS, CDR2 YYNGEE, per germline. V gave up 4 bases and J gave up 3 bases, with 19 bases separating them. The CDR3 runs 16 residues. The CDR3 protein is CASSPTMAGGDYGYTF. The CDR3, as DNA: TGTGCCAGCAGCCCTACGATGGCCGGGGGCGACTATGGCTACACCTTC.

This clonotype has a single count. This chain joins TRBV6-2 or TRBV6-3 and TRBJ2-5; D is perhaps TRBD2 (6 bases). With 5 bases removed from V and 4 bases from J, the gap between germline ends came to 17 bases. This CDR3 has 15 residues. Germline-derived CDR1 and CDR2 are MNHEY and SVGEGT. CDR3: CASSTTRGDGETQYF. As DNA, the CDR3 is TGTGCCAGCAGTACCACCCGCGGGGACGGAGAGACCCAGTACTTC.

This chain joins TRBV18 and TRBJ1-2, with 8 bases identical to TRBD1. V lost 3 bases and J lost 8; bases outside the gene matches: 5. CDR3 size: 13 residues. CDR1 is KGHSH and CDR2 is LQKENI in the germline V gene. The CDR3 coding sequence is TGTGCCAGCTCACCGGACAGGGAGGGAGGCTACACCTTC. Protein product: CASSPDREGGYTF.

V is TRBV2 and J is TRBJ2-7, with D perhaps being TRBD1 or TRBD2 (5 bases each). CDR1 and CDR2 from the germline V gene are SNHLY and FYNNEI. V was cut by 4 bases and J by 2 bases, with 12 bases left in between. The CDR3 extends over 14 amino acids. Here the CDR3 DNA reads TGTGCCAGCAGTGTGTCGGGGCATCCCTACGAGCAGTACTTC. This translates into CASSVSGHPYEQYF.

The chain couples TRBV29-1 to TRBJ2-5, with 9 bases fitting TRBD2. Germline V gene sequence: CDR1 SQVTM, CDR2 ANQGSEA. J gave up 5 bases and V 6 bases, and 10 bases lay outside the gene matches. The CDR3 sequence is 14 residues long. The CDR3 protein is CSVDSGRGIETQYF. CDR3 coding DNA: TGCAGCGTCGATAGCGGGAGAGGGATTGAGACCCAGTACTTC.

The CDR3 spells CSASRATSGLRTDTQYF. In DNA, the CDR3 is TGCAGTGCTAGTCGGGCCACTAGCGGGCTACGCACAGATACGCAGTATTTT. The chain employs TRBV20-1 and TRBJ2-3; TRBD2 agrees at 9 bases. Germline CDR1 is DFQATT and CDR2 is SNEGSKA (reference sequence). The J segment lost 1 base and the V segment lost 3 bases, leaving 11 bases of the junction unmatched. The CDR3 totals 17 residues.

V and J are TRBV30 and TRBJ2-7; D gene uncertain. Germline CDR1 GTSNPN, CDR2 SVGIG (reference sequence). V was shortened by 3 bases and J by 5 bases, with 14 bases between the two germline ends. The CDR3 totals 13 residues. CDR3 protein: CAWRGDSPHEQYF. The CDR3 nucleotides read TGTGCCTGGAGGGGTGACTCACCCCACGAGCAGTACTTC. The entire variable domain, with the rest obtained from reference TRBV30 and TRBJ2-7, is as follows: SQTIHQWPATLVQPVGSPLSLECTVEGTSNPNLYWYRQAAGRGLQLLFYSVGIGQISSEVPQNLSASRPQDRQFILSSKKLLLSDSGFYLCAWRGDSPHEQYFGPGTRLTVT.

The V and J genes are TRBV6-1 and TRBJ2-3; 7 bases align to TRBD1. Per the germline V gene, CDR1 is MNHNS and CDR2 is SASEGT. The CDR3 is made up of 14 amino acids. Unmatched junction bases numbered 9, after V lost 9 bases and J lost 3 bases. The CDR3 here is CASTQGVGTDTQYF. CDR3 DNA: TGTGCCAGTACCCAGGGGGTTGGTACAGATACGCAGTATTTT.

The V and J genes are TRBV4-2 and TRBJ1-4, with D hard to call. The CDR3 length is 12 residues. CDR1 is LGHNA and CDR2 is YNFKEQ in the germline V gene. V was clipped by 3 bases and J by 6 bases, with 5 bases between them. In nucleotides, the CDR3 is TGTGCCAGCAGCCATGAGTATGAAAAACTGTTTTTT. Translated: CASSHEYEKLFF.

To note about this clonotype: Germline and junction disagree at one end, which may indicate a read error. The rearrangement joins TRBV4-1 to TRBJ1-4, with D unresolved. The germline gives CDR1 MGHRA, CDR2 YSYEKL. The CDR3 sequence is 12 residues long. CDR3 protein: CASSQEQEKLFF. For the CDR3, the DNA is TGTGCCAGCAGCCAGGAGCAGGAAAAACTGTTTTTT.